This note documents a single T cell receptor (beta chain) sequence. Libraries were prepared by immunoSEQ multiplex PCR; TCRdb keeps only in-frame clonotypes and omits some of them. The data show under 70,000 clones, around 90% seen once. The data derive from a study of T cell responses to AZD1222 COVID-19 vaccine. Trimming cost V 0 bases and J 5 bases, with 6 bases left between them. This CDR3 contains 13 residues. The germline gives CDR1 KGHSH, CDR2 LQKENI. The sequence was collected from an adult in good health. The chain is built from TRBV18 and TRBJ2-3; D gene ambiguous. The sample consisted of peripheral blood, taken on day 0 of AZD1222 vaccination. In DNA form, the CDR3 reads TGTGCCAGCTCACCACCGGCCGGAGATACGCAGTATTTT. As protein: CASSPPAGDTQYF.